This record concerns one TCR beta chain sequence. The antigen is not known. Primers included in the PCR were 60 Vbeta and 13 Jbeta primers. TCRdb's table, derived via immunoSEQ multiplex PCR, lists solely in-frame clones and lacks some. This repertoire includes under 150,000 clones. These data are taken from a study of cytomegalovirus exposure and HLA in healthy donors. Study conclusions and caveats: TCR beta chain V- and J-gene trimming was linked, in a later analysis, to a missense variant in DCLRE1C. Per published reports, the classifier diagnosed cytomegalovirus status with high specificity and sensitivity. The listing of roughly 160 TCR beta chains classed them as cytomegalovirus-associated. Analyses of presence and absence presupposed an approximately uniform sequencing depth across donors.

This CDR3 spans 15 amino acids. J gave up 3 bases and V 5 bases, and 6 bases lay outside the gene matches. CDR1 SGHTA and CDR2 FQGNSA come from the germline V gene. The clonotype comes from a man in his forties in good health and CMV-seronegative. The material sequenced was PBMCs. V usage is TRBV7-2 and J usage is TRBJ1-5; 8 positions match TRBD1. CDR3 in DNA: TGTGCCAGCAGCCCGCAGACAGGGGTCAATCAGCCCCAGCATTTT. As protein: CASSPQTGVNQPQHF.